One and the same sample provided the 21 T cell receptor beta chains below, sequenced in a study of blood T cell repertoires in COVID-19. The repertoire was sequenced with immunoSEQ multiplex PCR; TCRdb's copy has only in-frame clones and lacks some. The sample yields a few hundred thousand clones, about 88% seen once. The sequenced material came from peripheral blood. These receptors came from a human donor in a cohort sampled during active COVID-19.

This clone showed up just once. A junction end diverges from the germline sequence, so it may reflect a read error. This CDR3 reads CASSLGDSSSNSPLHF. DNA for the CDR3: TGTGCCAGCAGCTTAGGGGACTCATCCTCTAATTCACCCCTCCACTTT. This rearrangement joins TRBV13 to TRBJ1-6; D not certain. The CDR3 extends over 16 amino acids. Germline V lookup: CDR1 PRHDT, CDR2 FYEKMQ (reference sequence).

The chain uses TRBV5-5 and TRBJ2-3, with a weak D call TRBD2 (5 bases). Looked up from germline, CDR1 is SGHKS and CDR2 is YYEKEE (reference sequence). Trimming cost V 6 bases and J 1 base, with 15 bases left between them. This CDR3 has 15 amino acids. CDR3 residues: CASNIAISGTDTQYF. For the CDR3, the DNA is TGTGCCAGCAACATAGCGATTTCAGGCACAGATACGCAGTATTTT.

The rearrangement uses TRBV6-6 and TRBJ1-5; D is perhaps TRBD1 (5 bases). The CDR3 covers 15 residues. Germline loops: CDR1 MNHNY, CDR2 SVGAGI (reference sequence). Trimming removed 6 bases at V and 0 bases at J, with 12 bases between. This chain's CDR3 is CASRGFDSSNQPQHF. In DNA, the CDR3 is TGTGCCAGCAGGGGGTTCGACAGTAGCAATCAGCCCCAGCATTTT.

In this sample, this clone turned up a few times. The CDR3 sequence: CASIGLAGMGEQYF. In DNA form, the CDR3 reads TGTGCCAGCATCGGACTAGCGGGAATGGGTGAGCAGTACTTC. The chain recombines TRBV27 with TRBJ2-7; TRBD2 agrees at 12 bases. The CDR3 runs to 14 residues. Germline lookup yields CDR1 MNHEY and CDR2 SMNVEV (reference sequence). J lost 7 bases, V lost 7 bases, and 8 bases had no gene match.

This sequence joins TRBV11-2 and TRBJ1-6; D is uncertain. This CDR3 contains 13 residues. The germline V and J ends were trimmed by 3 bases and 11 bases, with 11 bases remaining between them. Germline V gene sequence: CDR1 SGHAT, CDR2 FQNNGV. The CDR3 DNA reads TGTGCCAGCAGCTTCCCAGGCGCTACACCCCTCCACTTT. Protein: CASSFPGATPLHF.

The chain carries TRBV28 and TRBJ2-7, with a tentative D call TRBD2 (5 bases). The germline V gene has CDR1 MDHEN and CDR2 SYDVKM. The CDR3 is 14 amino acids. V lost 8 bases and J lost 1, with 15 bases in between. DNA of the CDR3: TGTGCCAGCGGGGTCCGAGGGTGGTCCTACGAGCAGTACTTC. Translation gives CASGVRGWSYEQYF.

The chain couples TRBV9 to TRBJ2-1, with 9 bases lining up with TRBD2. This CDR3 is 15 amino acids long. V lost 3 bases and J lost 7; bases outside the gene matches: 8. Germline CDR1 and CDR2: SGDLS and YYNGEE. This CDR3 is CASSGGAGGGNEQFF. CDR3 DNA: TGTGCCAGCAGCGGAGGAGCGGGGGGAGGTAATGAGCAGTTCTTC.

The CDR3 loop is CAWSDLVEGRKDEAFF. The CDR3 nucleotides are TGTGCCTGGAGTGATTTGGTCGAGGGCAGAAAAGATGAAGCTTTCTTT. The V gene is TRBV30, the J gene TRBJ1-1; unclear D gene. This CDR3 spans 16 amino acids. Germline CDR1 reads GTSNPN; CDR2 reads SVGIG (reference sequence). V gave up 1 base and J gave up 7 bases, with 22 bases separating them.

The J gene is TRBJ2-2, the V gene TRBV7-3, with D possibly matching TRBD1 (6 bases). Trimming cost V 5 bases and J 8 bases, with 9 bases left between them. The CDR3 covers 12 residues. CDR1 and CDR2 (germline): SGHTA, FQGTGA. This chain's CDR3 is CASSAQGGELFF. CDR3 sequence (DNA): TGTGCCAGCAGCGCCCAGGGGGGGGAGCTGTTTTTT. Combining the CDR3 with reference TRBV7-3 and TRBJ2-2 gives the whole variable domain GAGVSQTPSNKVTEKGKYVELRCDPISGHTALYWYRQSLGQGPEFLIYFQGTGAADDSGLPNDRFFAVRPEGSVSTLKIQRTERGDSAVYLCASSAQGGELFFGEGSRLTVL.

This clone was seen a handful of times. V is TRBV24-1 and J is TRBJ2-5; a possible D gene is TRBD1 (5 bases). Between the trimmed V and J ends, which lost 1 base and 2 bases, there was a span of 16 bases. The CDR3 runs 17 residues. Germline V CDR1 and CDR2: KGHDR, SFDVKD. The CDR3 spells CATSDFPARAAQETQYF. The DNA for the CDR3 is TGTGCCACCAGTGATTTCCCGGCCAGGGCAGCGCAAGAGACCCAGTACTTC.

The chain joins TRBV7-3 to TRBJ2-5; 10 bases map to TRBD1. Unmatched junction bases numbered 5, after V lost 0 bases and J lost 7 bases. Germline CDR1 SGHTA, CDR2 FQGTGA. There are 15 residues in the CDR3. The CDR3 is CASSLTGQGIGTQYF. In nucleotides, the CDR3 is TGTGCCAGCAGCTTAACGGGACAGGGGATCGGGACCCAGTACTTC.

CDR3 sequence reads: CASREGSGYSYEQYF. The CDR3 DNA reads TGTGCCAGCAGGGAGGGAAGCGGGTACTCCTACGAGCAGTACTTC. The V call is TRBV28, the J call TRBJ2-7; the D gene is possibly TRBD2 (6 bases). V was cut by 6 bases and J by 0 bases, with 15 bases left in between. Germline lookup yields CDR1 MDHEN and CDR2 SYDVKM. The CDR3 is 15 residues long.

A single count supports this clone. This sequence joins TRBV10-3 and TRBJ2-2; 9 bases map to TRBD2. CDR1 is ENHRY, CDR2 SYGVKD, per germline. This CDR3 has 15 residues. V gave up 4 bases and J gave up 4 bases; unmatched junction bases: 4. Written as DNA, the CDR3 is TGTGCCATCAGTGTGGGACTAGCAATCACCGGGGAGCTGTTTTTT. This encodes CAISVGLAITGELFF.

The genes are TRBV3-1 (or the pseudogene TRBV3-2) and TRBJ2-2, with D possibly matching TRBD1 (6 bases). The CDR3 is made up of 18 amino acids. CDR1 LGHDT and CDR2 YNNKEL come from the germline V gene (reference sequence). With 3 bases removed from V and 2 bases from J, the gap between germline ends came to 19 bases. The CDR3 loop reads CASSQDSDPRVNTGELFF. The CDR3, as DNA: TGTGCCAGCAGCCAGGACAGCGATCCACGGGTAAACACCGGGGAGCTGTTTTTT.

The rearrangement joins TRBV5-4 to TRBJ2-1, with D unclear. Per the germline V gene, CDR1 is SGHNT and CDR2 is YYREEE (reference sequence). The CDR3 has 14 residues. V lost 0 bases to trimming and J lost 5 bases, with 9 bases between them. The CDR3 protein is CASSLEAAHNEQFF. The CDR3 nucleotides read TGTGCCAGCAGCTTGGAAGCTGCTCACAATGAGCAGTTCTTC.

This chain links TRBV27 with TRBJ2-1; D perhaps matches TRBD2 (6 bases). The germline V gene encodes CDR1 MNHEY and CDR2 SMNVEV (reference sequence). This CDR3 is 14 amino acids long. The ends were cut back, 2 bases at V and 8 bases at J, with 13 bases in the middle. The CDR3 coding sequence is TGTGCCAGCAGTTTACGGGTCGGGAGCTATGAGCAGTTCTTC. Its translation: CASSLRVGSYEQFF.

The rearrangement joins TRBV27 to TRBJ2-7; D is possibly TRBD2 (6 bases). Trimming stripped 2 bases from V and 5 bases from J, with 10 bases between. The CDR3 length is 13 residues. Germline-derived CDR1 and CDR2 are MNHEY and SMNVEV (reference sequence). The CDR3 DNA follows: TGTGCCAGCAGTTTAGGAGGGTCCCACGAGCAGTACTTC. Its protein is CASSLGGSHEQYF.

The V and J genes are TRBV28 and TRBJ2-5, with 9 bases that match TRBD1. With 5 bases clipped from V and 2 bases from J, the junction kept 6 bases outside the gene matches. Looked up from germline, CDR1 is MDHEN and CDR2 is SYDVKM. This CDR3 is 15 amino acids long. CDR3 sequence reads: CASSKGDREQETQYF. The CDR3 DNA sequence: TGTGCCAGCAGTAAAGGGGACAGGGAGCAAGAGACCCAGTACTTC.

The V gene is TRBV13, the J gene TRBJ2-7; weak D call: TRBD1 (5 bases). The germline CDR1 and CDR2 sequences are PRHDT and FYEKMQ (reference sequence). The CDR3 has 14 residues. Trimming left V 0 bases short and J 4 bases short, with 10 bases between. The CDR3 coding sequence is TGTGCCAGCAGCTTAGGACTAAGGGGTTACGAGCAGTACTTC. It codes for CASSLGLRGYEQYF.

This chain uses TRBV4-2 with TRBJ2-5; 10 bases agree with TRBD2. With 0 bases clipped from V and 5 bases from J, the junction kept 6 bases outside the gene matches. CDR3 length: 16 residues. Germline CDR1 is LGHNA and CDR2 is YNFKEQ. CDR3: CASSQDRLAGVETQYF. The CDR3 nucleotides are TGTGCCAGCAGCCAAGATAGGCTAGCGGGAGTGGAGACCCAGTACTTC.

The CDR3 DNA follows: TGTGCCAGTAGTACTTACAGGGGGCGACGCACTGAAGCTTTCTTT. This sequence encodes CASSTYRGRRTEAFF. The genes are TRBV19 and TRBJ1-1, with 9 bases that match TRBD1. Trimming cost V 4 bases and J 4 bases; bases outside gene matches: 7. This CDR3 region has 15 residues. Germline CDR1 is LNHDA and CDR2 is SQIVND (reference sequence).